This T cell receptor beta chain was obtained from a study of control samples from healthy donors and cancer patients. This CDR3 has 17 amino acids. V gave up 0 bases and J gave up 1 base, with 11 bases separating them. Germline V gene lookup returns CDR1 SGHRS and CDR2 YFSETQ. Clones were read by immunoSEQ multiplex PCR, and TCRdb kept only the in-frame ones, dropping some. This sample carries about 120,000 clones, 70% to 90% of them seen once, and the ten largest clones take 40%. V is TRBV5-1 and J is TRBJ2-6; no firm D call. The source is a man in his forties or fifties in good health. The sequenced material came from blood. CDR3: CASSLAYTASGANVLTF. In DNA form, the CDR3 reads TGCGCCAGCAGCTTGGCCTATACAGCTTCTGGGGCCAACGTCCTGACTTTC.